This T cell receptor (beta chain) came from a study of T cell responses to AZD1222 COVID-19 vaccine. The data were produced by immunoSEQ multiplex PCR, yet TCRdb's version contains in-frame clones alone and is incomplete. The sample holds under 150,000 clones, around nine tenths seen once. The CDR3 contains 13 residues. V was trimmed by 6 bases and J by 8 bases, leaving 17 bases between them. With regard to this clone: Antigen unknown.

Overall study results and limits: Clonal diversity may have been underestimated in mostly white British donors. None of the repertoires were sampled until the peak T cell response had passed. Dominant CD4 TCR responses targeted spike regions 160-218 and 743-854.

This rearrangement joins TRBV12-3 or TRBV12-4 to TRBJ2-7; no reliable D call. This TCR derives from an adult in good health. The material sequenced was peripheral blood, taken on day 0 of AZD1222 vaccination. The CDR3 sequence is CASSRSLWSQQYF. In DNA form, the CDR3 reads TGTGCCAGCAGCCGTAGCCTTTGGTCCCAGCAGTACTTC.